This TCR beta chain was documented in a study of blood T cells in healthy people across ages. The study, taken as a whole, reports: Any conclusive comparison of naive versus antigen-experienced cells was prevented by using unsorted PBMCs.

The CDR3 consists of 14 residues. Per germline, CDR1 MGHRA and CDR2 YSYEKL. Through a sample-barcoded 5' primer and a J-beta primer mix, a second PCR was run for roughly 7 to 12 cycles. The template-switch adaptor was a 5' adaptor with 12 random nucleotides. It tagged each cDNA molecule. TCRdb itself ran the 5' RACE reads through MiXCR, one entry per CDR3 protein. Of over a million distinct CDR3 sequences listed, almost 60% were seen once; the top ten hold about 6.3%. This clonotype was recorded once. Its target is not known. Germline is not matched at one junction end, which may reflect a read error. J is TRBJ2-3 and V is TRBV4-1; weak D call: TRBD2 (5 bases). Sequences were obtained from blood. This sequence originates from a young man in good health. CDR3: CTSSGGYGTDTQYF. For the CDR3, the DNA is TGCACCAGCAGCGGAGGTTACGGCACAGATACGCAGTATTTT.